One and the same sample provided the 28 T cell receptor beta chains below, sequenced in a study of TIL therapy for anti-PD-1-resistant metastatic lung cancer. Time point here: pre-treatment sample, taken before nivolumab and TIL therapy. The libraries were made with immunoSEQ v3. Clones were sequenced by immunoSEQ multiplex PCR, and TCRdb holds only the in-frame ones, with some missing. There are approximately 50,000 clones in the sample; 65% to 80% occur only once, and less than 15% lies in the top ten. Source: blood, taken at baseline. All receptors derive from a man aged 65 to 79 with non-small cell lung cancer.

This clone came up a few times. This chain links TRBV19 with TRBJ2-7; 7 nucleotides match TRBD2. The CDR3 is made up of 15 amino acids. The V gene's germline CDR1 is LNHDA and CDR2 SQIVND (reference sequence). J gave up 1 base and V 5 bases, and 8 bases lay outside the gene matches. In DNA, the CDR3 is TGTGCCAGTAGTCCGTCGGGAGGCGGGTCCTACGAGCAGTACTTC. Encoded protein: CASSPSGGGSYEQYF.

This clone was detected only a few times. V gene TRBV6-1 combines with J gene TRBJ1-1, with 8 bases aligning to TRBD1. Germline CDR1 and CDR2: MNHNS and SASEGT. The V gene end was trimmed by 2 bases and the J gene end by 1 base; junction bases not matched to a gene: 3. The CDR3 contains 15 residues. The CDR3 DNA reads TGTGCCAGCAGTGAATACGGACAGGGGAACACTGAAGCTTTCTTT. Translating it yields CASSEYGQGNTEAFF.

This clone came up once. The chain recombines TRBV28 with TRBJ2-7; 8 positions match TRBD1. V gave up 6 bases and J gave up 0 bases; unmatched junction bases: 7. CDR3 length: 15 residues. Germline CDR1 MDHEN, CDR2 SYDVKM. The CDR3 DNA follows: TGTGCCAGCAGCTCAGGGGGCCACTACTCCTACGAGCAGTACTTC. It yields the protein CASSSGGHYSYEQYF.

The CDR3 DNA is TGTGCCAGCAGCTTTCTGGGCGGGAACACTGAAGCTTTCTTT. It yields the protein CASSFLGGNTEAFF. This sequence joins TRBV7-8 and TRBJ1-1, with unresolved D. Germline V CDR1 and CDR2: SGHVS, FQNEAQ. Trimming removed 3 bases from V and 1 base from J, with 9 bases in between. The CDR3 contains 14 residues.

This clone is a singleton in its sample. The rearrangement joins TRBV9 to TRBJ2-2; D is undetermined. The CDR3 is 14 residues long. Trimming removed 0 bases from V and 3 bases from J, with 6 bases in between. The germline CDR1 and CDR2 sequences are SGDLS and YYNGEE. The DNA for the CDR3 is TGTGCCAGCAGCGTAGAGTGGGACACCGGGGAGCTGTTTTTT. Its translation: CASSVEWDTGELFF.

J is TRBJ1-4 and V is TRBV28; no clear D gene. The V end lost 11 bases, the J end lost 8 bases, and 21 bases lay between the germline ends. Germline V gene data show CDR1 as MDHEN and CDR2 as SYDVKM. This CDR3 comprises 14 residues. The CDR3: CASSPGSNREKLFF. The DNA for the CDR3 is TGTGCCTCCAGCCCGGGAAGTAATCGGGAAAAACTGTTTTTT. The full variable domain, rest sourced from reference TRBV28 and TRBJ1-4, is DVKVTQSSRYLVKRTGEKVFLECVQDMDHENMFWYRQDPGLGLRLIYFSYDVKMKEKGDIPEGYSVSREKKERFSLILESASTNQTSMYLCASSPGSNREKLFFGSGTQLSVL.

The V call is TRBV7-2, the J call TRBJ2-2, with 7 bases aligning to TRBD2. The CDR3 consists of 16 residues. Trimming cost V 2 bases and J 6 bases; bases outside gene matches: 9. Germline V CDR1 and CDR2: SGHTA, FQGNSA. CDR3 residues: CASSLNAPSGSGELFF. CDR3 coding DNA: TGTGCCAGCAGCTTAAACGCGCCTAGCGGATCCGGGGAGCTGTTTTTT.

The J gene is TRBJ2-3, the V gene TRBV5-8, with D unresolved. CDR3 length: 16 residues. CDR1 and CDR2 (germline): SGHTS, YDEGEE. Trimming pared 5 bases from V and 0 bases from J, leaving 16 bases between. This CDR3 is CASSLMGGSSTDTQYF. CDR3 coding DNA: TGTGCCAGCAGTTTAATGGGCGGCTCTAGCACAGATACGCAGTATTTT.

The V gene is TRBV15, the J gene TRBJ2-3; D not resolved. Germline V gives CDR1 LNHNV, CDR2 YYDKDF (reference sequence). The CDR3 is 15 amino acids. The V end lost 0 bases, the J end lost 3 bases, and 10 bases lay between the germline ends. CDR3 in amino acids: CATSRELRVTDTQYF. The CDR3 DNA sequence: TGTGCCACCAGCAGAGAATTGCGTGTAACAGATACGCAGTATTTT.

The gene calls are TRBV2 and TRBJ1-2, with D tentatively TRBD1 (5 bases). V was pared by 8 bases and J by 6 bases, with 13 bases between. The CDR3 has 12 amino acids. The germline gives CDR1 SNHLY, CDR2 FYNNEI. CDR3 sequence reads: CASEGQSDGYTF. CDR3 sequence (DNA): TGTGCCAGCGAGGGGCAAAGCGATGGCTACACCTTC.

The V gene is TRBV25-1, the J gene TRBJ1-3, with D possibly being TRBD1 (6 bases). Germline lookup yields CDR1 MGHDK and CDR2 SYGVNS. V lost 2 bases to trimming and J lost 4 bases, with 12 bases between them. This CDR3 comprises 15 residues. CDR3 coding DNA: TGTGCCAGCAGTGAACGGGGGGCGCGAGGAAACACCATATATTTT. Its protein is CASSERGARGNTIYF.

V gene TRBV10-1 combines with J gene TRBJ2-3; 8 bases agree with TRBD2. The J segment lost 1 base and the V segment lost 0 bases, leaving 0 bases of the junction unmatched. CDR1 is WNHNN, CDR2 SYGVQD, per germline (reference sequence). The CDR3 is 15 residues long. Written as DNA, the CDR3 is TGCGCCAGCAGTGAGTCAGCGGGGGGCACAGATACGCAGTATTTT. Translation: CASSESAGGTDTQYF.

This sequence joins TRBV6-5 and TRBJ2-7, with TRBD1 matching 10 bases. This CDR3 comprises 14 residues. V was pared by 6 bases and J by 6 bases, with 8 bases of the junction left unmatched. CDR1 and CDR2 (germline): MNHEY, SVGAGI. The CDR3 coding sequence is TGTGCCAGCAGCCGTGGGACAGGGGCGGTCGAGCAGTACTTC. Protein product: CASSRGTGAVEQYF.

The chain uses TRBV10-3 and TRBJ1-5, with 9 bases that match TRBD1. This CDR3 is 15 amino acids long. Germline V CDR1 and CDR2: ENHRY, SYGVKD. V lost 0 bases and J lost 7; bases outside the gene matches: 4. CDR3 bases: TGTGCCATCAGTGAGTCGGGACAGGGTCGGCAGCCCCAGCATTTT. Its translation is CAISESGQGRQPQHF.

The chain employs TRBV7-2 and TRBJ2-1, with D possibly being TRBD1 (6 bases). Trimming pared 1 base from V and 6 bases from J, leaving 13 bases between. This CDR3 has 15 residues. Germline assignment: CDR1 SGHTA and CDR2 FQGNSA. CDR3 loop: CASSLGAGVSNEQFF. The CDR3 DNA is TGTGCCAGCAGCTTAGGGGCAGGGGTTAGCAATGAGCAGTTCTTC.

There are a few counts of this clone. The chain uses TRBV5-6 and TRBJ1-2; D uncertain. The CDR3 consists of 13 residues. V was shortened by 1 base and J by 2 bases, with 6 bases between the two germline ends. Germline V gene lookup returns CDR1 SGHDT and CDR2 YYEEEE. The CDR3 protein is CASSLLGNYGYTF. The CDR3 DNA is TGTGCCAGCAGCTTGTTAGGGAACTATGGCTACACCTTC.

This clone showed up just a few times. The rearrangement uses TRBV7-9 and TRBJ2-7; D possibly matches TRBD1 or TRBD2 (6 bases each). Germline assignment: CDR1 SEHNR and CDR2 FQNEAQ (reference sequence). V lost 5 bases to trimming and J lost 7 bases, with 24 bases between them. This CDR3 has 16 residues. The CDR3 DNA follows: TGTGCCAGCAGCCTCCTCGGCGGGGACAAAAGTAATGAGCAGTACTTC. It codes for CASSLLGGDKSNEQYF.

This clone has a single count. The V and J genes are TRBV30 and TRBJ2-3; TRBD2 matches at 7 bases. The CDR3 sequence is 17 residues long. CDR1 and CDR2 from the germline V gene are GTSNPN and SVGIG (reference sequence). The V and J ends lost 4 bases and 6 bases, in that order; junction bases with no gene match: 19. Written as DNA, the CDR3 is TGTGCCTGGAAGCTAGCGGAAAAGCAGGGTAGTAGGGATACGCAGTATTTT. Protein product: CAWKLAEKQGSRDTQYF.

The genes are TRBV19 and TRBJ1-1, with D maybe TRBD1 (6 bases). Germline CDR1 is LNHDA and CDR2 is SQIVND (reference sequence). V dropped 4 bases and J dropped 2 bases, with 11 bases sitting between them. The CDR3 totals 14 residues. The CDR3 region is CASSTSGTNTEAFF. The DNA of the CDR3 is TGTGCCAGTAGTACTTCCGGGACAAACACTGAAGCTTTCTTT.

This clone was observed a few times. The gene calls are TRBV2 and TRBJ2-7, with D hard to call. The germline V gene has CDR1 SNHLY and CDR2 FYNNEI. The CDR3 length is 15 residues. Trimming shortened V by 7 bases and J by 2 bases, and 18 bases separated the two germline ends. The CDR3 DNA reads TGTGCCAGCACCTTCGATAGCAGCTTAGCCTACGAGCAGTACTTC. It specifies CASTFDSSLAYEQYF.

V is TRBV9 and J is TRBJ2-7; 9 bases are shared with TRBD2. Germline CDR1 is SGDLS and CDR2 is YYNGEE. The CDR3 is made up of 14 amino acids. V trimming: 4 bases; J trimming: 2 bases; junction bases outside the gene matches: 4. The CDR3 region is CASSLREGTYEQYF. CDR3 DNA sequence: TGTGCCAGCAGCTTGCGGGAGGGAACCTACGAGCAGTACTTC.

The chain carries TRBV7-9 and TRBJ2-5, with 7 positions matching TRBD1. CDR1 SEHNR and CDR2 FQNEAQ come from the germline V gene (reference sequence). The length of the CDR3 is 14 residues. The junction had 3 bases not matched to a gene; V was cut back by 1 base and J by 4 bases. CDR3 nucleotide sequence: TGTGCCAGCAGCTTAGGGACAGGCGGAGAGACCCAGTACTTC. This translates into CASSLGTGGETQYF. Complete variable domain (other parts from reference TRBV7-9 and TRBJ2-5): DTGVSQNPRHKITKRGQNVTFRCDPISEHNRLYWYRQTLGQGPEFLTYFQNEAQLEKSRLLSDRFSAERPKGSFSTLEIQRTEQGDSAMYLCASSLGTGGETQYFGPGTRLLVL.

This chain joins TRBV27 and TRBJ2-3; TRBD2 aligns across 8 bases. The CDR3 spans 16 residues. Germline CDR1 reads MNHEY; CDR2 reads SMNVEV (reference sequence). Unmatched junction bases numbered 8, after V lost 2 bases and J lost 4 bases. This CDR3 is CASSLRGLDNPDTQYF. CDR3 sequence (DNA): TGTGCCAGCAGTTTAAGGGGACTAGATAATCCAGATACGCAGTATTTT.

The chain couples TRBV28 to TRBJ1-2; D not resolved. From germline, CDR1 is MDHEN and CDR2 SYDVKM. The V and J ends lost 3 bases and 4 bases respectively, with 6 bases between them. The CDR3 has 12 amino acids. The CDR3 region is CASSLSAYGYTF. CDR3 in DNA: TGTGCCAGCAGTTTGTCAGCCTATGGCTACACCTTC.

The chain carries TRBV11-3 and TRBJ2-1, with 7 bases fitting TRBD2. Germline CDR1 and CDR2: SGHNT and YENEEA. Trimming took 3 bases from V and 5 from J; bases not matched to a gene: 4. This CDR3 has 14 amino acids. The CDR3: CASSLGGGNNEQFF. CDR3 in DNA: TGTGCCAGCAGCTTGGGGGGAGGGAACAATGAGCAGTTCTTC.

The genes are TRBV11-2 and TRBJ2-3; TRBD2 matches 10 bases. CDR1 SGHAT and CDR2 FQNNGV come from the germline V gene. This CDR3 contains 16 residues. Germline trimming cut 4 bases from V and 5 bases from J; bases unmatched to any gene: 9. CDR3 nucleotides: TGTGCCAGCAGCTCAACTACTAGCGGGACAGGAGATACGCAGTATTTT. It codes for CASSSTTSGTGDTQYF.

This clone occurred once. V gene TRBV29-1 combines with J gene TRBJ2-7; perhaps TRBD2 as D (6 bases). Trimming stripped 5 bases from V and 7 bases from J, with 12 bases between. The CDR3 runs 11 residues. Germline CDR1 and CDR2: SQVTM and ANQGSEA. The DNA for the CDR3 is TGCAGCGTTCGGAGGGCGCATGAGCAGTACTTC. Protein product: CSVRRAHEQYF.

V and J are TRBV7-2 and TRBJ2-1; 7 nucleotides align to TRBD2. Germline values: CDR1 SGHTA, CDR2 FQGNSA. The ends lost 5 bases at V and 4 bases at J; junction bases unmatched: 5. This CDR3 has 14 residues. CDR3 nucleotides: TGTGCCAGCAGCGAAAGAGCGGGGTACAATGAGCAGTTCTTC. This encodes CASSERAGYNEQFF.